The 15 T cell receptor beta chains below all came from one sample that was sequenced in a study of CD8 T cells in ankylosing spondylitis. The study, taken as a whole, reports: In ankylosing spondylitis blood, a motif of seven or eight highly homologous TCR beta variants appeared characteristic.

Antigens of these TCRs are unknown. TCRdb passed the 5' RACE reads through MiXCR, listing each CDR3 protein once. The sample lists about 540,000 distinct CDR3 sequences, about 12% seen once, with 6.8% in the top ten. The sample consisted of blood, either unsorted or a sorted T cell fraction (not recorded which). The receptors originated from a male donor with ankylosing spondylitis.

J is TRBJ2-1 and V is TRBV6-2 or TRBV6-3; 7 bases map to TRBD1. Looked up from germline, CDR1 is MNHEY and CDR2 is SVGEGT. This CDR3 comprises 11 residues. The V segment lost 5 bases and the J segment 10 bases; nucleotides outside the gene matches: 2. The CDR3 region has the DNA TGTGCCAGCAGTACAGGGGAGGAGCAGTTCTTC. This gives the protein CASSTGEEQFF.

The genes are TRBV28 and TRBJ1-4; no clear D. Looked up from germline, CDR1 is MDHEN and CDR2 is SYDVKM. V lost 6 bases and J lost 6, with 17 bases in between. The CDR3 length is 15 residues. The CDR3 region is CASSPTRGRHEKLFF. In nucleotides, the CDR3 is TGTGCCAGCAGCCCGACACGTGGTCGACATGAAAAACTGTTTTTT.

This chain uses TRBV4-2 with TRBJ2-1, with 10 bases identical to TRBD2. This CDR3 region has 17 residues. The V gene end was trimmed by 0 bases and the J gene end by 0 bases; junction bases not matched to a gene: 2. Germline V gene lookup returns CDR1 LGHNA and CDR2 YNFKEQ. For the CDR3, the DNA is TGTGCCAGCAGCCAAGATCCTAGCGGGAGCTCCTACAATGAGCAGTTCTTC. Residues: CASSQDPSGSSYNEQFF.

This clonotype has just a few counts. V and J are TRBV20-1 and TRBJ2-3; 8 bases are a match to TRBD2. The germline V gene has CDR1 DFQATT and CDR2 SNEGSKA (reference sequence). The CDR3 is 16 amino acids. V gave up 0 bases and J gave up 4 bases; unmatched junction bases: 9. The CDR3 sequence is CSARDPASGSPDTQYF. The DNA of the CDR3 is TGCAGTGCTAGAGATCCGGCAAGCGGGAGTCCAGATACGCAGTATTTT.

Many counts were recorded for this clonotype. This chain uses TRBV5-1 with TRBJ2-5, with D tentatively TRBD2 (5 bases). Trimming left V 0 bases short and J 0 bases short, with 12 bases between. The CDR3 totals 16 residues. Germline V gives CDR1 SGHRS, CDR2 YFSETQ. The CDR3 DNA reads TGCGCCAGCAGCTTGGAGTCGGGGAAAAACCAAGAGACCCAGTACTTC. This encodes CASSLESGKNQETQYF.

This clonotype turned up a few times. J is TRBJ2-1 and V is TRBV5-1; D is ambiguous. This CDR3 is 15 amino acids long. Germline lookup yields CDR1 SGHRS and CDR2 YFSETQ. Trimming cost V 2 bases and J 5 bases, with 14 bases left between them. In nucleotides, the CDR3 is TGCGCCAGCAGCTTAACAGTGGTACCCAACAATGAGCAGTTCTTC. This translates into CASSLTVVPNNEQFF.

The CDR3 coding sequence is TGTGCCAGCAGCTTACAGGGTCATTTTTCCTACGAGCAGTACTTC. Its protein is CASSLQGHFSYEQYF. The V call is TRBV11-2, the J call TRBJ2-7; D perhaps matches TRBD1 (5 bases). Deletions cut 2 bases from V and 1 base from J, with 12 bases between. The CDR3 contains 15 residues. Per germline, CDR1 SGHAT and CDR2 FQNNGV.

The chain recombines TRBV21-1 with TRBJ1-1. TRBV21-1 is labeled a pseudogene. The CDR3 extends over 21 amino acids. For the CDR3, the DNA is TGTGCCAGCAGCAAAGAAAAGGAGGTCGTAGGGGCCCGAATGATGAACACTGAAGCTTTCTTT. Its translation is CASSKEKEVVGARMMNTEAFF.

This clonotype was found a few times. This chain joins TRBV5-1 and TRBJ1-1, with TRBD1 matching over 9 bases. The ends lost 4 bases at V and 1 base at J; junction bases unmatched: 8. Germline CDR1 reads SGHRS; CDR2 reads YFSETQ. The CDR3 contains 16 residues. The CDR3 is CASSQGGTGTNTEAFF. The CDR3 DNA sequence: TGCGCCAGCAGCCAAGGGGGGACAGGGACGAACACTGAAGCTTTCTTT. The entire variable domain, with the rest obtained from reference TRBV5-1 and TRBJ1-1, is as follows: KAGVTQTPRYLIKTRGQQVTLSCSPISGHRSVSWYQQTPGQGLQFLFEYFSETQRNKGNFPGRFSGRQFSNSRSEMNVSTLELGDSALYLCASSQGGTGTNTEAFFGQGTRLTVV.

The rearrangement uses TRBV6-2 or TRBV6-3 and TRBJ1-2; D not certain. CDR1 MNHEY and CDR2 SVGEGT come from the germline V gene. Trimming pared 5 bases from V and 2 bases from J, leaving 12 bases between. This CDR3 has 14 amino acids. The CDR3 loop is CASSTHGRNYGYTF. The CDR3, as DNA: TGTGCCAGCAGTACCCACGGGCGGAACTATGGCTACACCTTC.

The sample holds a few counts of this clonotype. This chain uses TRBV20-1 with TRBJ2-2, with 7 positions matching TRBD1. CDR3 size: 16 residues. The germline V gene encodes CDR1 DFQATT and CDR2 SNEGSKA (reference sequence). V dropped 1 base and J dropped 5; count of bases not matched to a gene: 10. The CDR3 loop is CSARGSYRGKTGELFF. Written as DNA, the CDR3 is TGCAGTGCTAGAGGAAGTTACAGGGGAAAGACCGGGGAGCTGTTTTTT.

The gene calls are TRBV5-1 and TRBJ1-3, with TRBD1 as a possible D gene (6 bases). V gave up 0 bases and J gave up 4 bases, with 14 bases separating them. This CDR3 is built from 16 residues. The germline V gene encodes CDR1 SGHRS and CDR2 YFSETQ. Written as DNA, the CDR3 is TGCGCCAGCAGCTTGGCCCTGGGGGGCACCGGAAACACCATATATTTT. This translates into CASSLALGGTGNTIYF. Full variable domain (missing parts from reference TRBV5-1 and TRBJ1-3): KAGVTQTPRYLIKTRGQQVTLSCSPISGHRSVSWYQQTPGQGLQFLFEYFSETQRNKGNFPGRFSGRQFSNSRSEMNVSTLELGDSALYLCASSLALGGTGNTIYFGEGSWLTVV.

This sequence joins TRBV18 and TRBJ2-2; TRBD1 agrees at 7 bases. The CDR3 length is 15 residues. Trimming took 4 bases from V and 5 from J; bases not matched to a gene: 7. Germline CDR1 reads KGHSH; CDR2 reads LQKENI. CDR3: CASSRWDRGTGELFF. In nucleotides, the CDR3 is TGTGCCAGCTCACGGTGGGACAGAGGGACCGGGGAGCTGTTTTTT.

The chain couples TRBV24-1 to TRBJ2-5; D unresolved. V lost 3 bases, J lost 1 base, and 11 bases lay in between. The V gene's germline CDR1 is KGHDR and CDR2 SFDVKD. The CDR3 sequence is 15 residues long. The CDR3 here is CATSDPRVGQETQYF. CDR3 nucleotides: TGTGCCACCAGTGATCCCCGGGTGGGCCAAGAGACCCAGTACTTC.

The chain is built from TRBV7-2 and TRBJ2-1, with 9 positions matching TRBD2. CDR1 and CDR2 from the germline V gene are SGHTA and FQGNSA. V shed 5 bases, J shed 3 bases, and the junction held 5 bases outside the gene matches. This CDR3 is 15 amino acids long. CDR3 amino acids: CASSPVAGDYNEQFF. The CDR3 DNA is TGTGCCAGCAGCCCCGTAGCGGGAGACTACAATGAGCAGTTCTTC.